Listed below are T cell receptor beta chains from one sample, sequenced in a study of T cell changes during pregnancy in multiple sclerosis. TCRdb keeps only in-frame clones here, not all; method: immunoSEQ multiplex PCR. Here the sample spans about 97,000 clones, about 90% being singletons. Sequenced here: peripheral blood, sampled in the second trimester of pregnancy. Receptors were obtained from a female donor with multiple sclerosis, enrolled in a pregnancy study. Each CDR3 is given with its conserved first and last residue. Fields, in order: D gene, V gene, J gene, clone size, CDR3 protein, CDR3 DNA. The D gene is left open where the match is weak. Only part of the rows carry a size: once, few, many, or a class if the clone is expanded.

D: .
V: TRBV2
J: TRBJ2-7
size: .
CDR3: CASEGGAGEQYF
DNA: TGTGCCAGCGAGGGGGGGGCGGGGGAGCAGTACTTC

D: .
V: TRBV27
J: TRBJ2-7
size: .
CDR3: CASRSFPSAGGYEQYF
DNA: TGTGCCAGCAGAAGTTTCCCCTCCGCAGGGGGGTACGAGCAGTACTTC

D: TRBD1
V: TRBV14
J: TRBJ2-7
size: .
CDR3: CASSQDGGQGYEQYF
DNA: TGTGCCAGCAGCCAAGATGGGGGACAGGGCTACGAGCAGTACTTC

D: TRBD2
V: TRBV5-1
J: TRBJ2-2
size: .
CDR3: CASSLGLAGFSRAGELFF
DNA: TGCGCCAGCAGCTTGGGACTAGCGGGATTTTCACGGGCCGGGGAGCTGTTTTTT

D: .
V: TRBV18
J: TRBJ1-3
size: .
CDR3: CASSPRTGNSGNTIYF
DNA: TGTGCCAGCTCACCGCGTACCGGTAACTCTGGAAACACCATATATTTT

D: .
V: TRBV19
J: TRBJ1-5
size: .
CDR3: CASRVQGIRGQPQHF
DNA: TGTGCCAGTAGAGTTCAGGGGATCAGGGGTCAGCCCCAGCATTTT

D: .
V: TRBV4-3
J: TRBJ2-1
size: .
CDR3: CASSQSTSYEQFF
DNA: TGCGCCAGCAGCCAGTCTACTAGCTATGAGCAGTTCTTC

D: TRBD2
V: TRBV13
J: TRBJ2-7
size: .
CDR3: CASPPLEAGLAAQSSYEQYF
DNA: TGTGCCAGCCCGCCCCTGGAAGCGGGACTAGCGGCCCAAAGCTCCTACGAGCAGTACTTC

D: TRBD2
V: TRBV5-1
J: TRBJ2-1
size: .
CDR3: CASSLIQGGRVYNEQFF
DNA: TGCGCCAGCAGCTTAATCCAGGGCGGGAGAGTATACAATGAGCAGTTCTTC

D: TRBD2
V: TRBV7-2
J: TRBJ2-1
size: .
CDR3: CASSGRGTSGSNEQFF
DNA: TGTGCCAGCAGCGGGCGCGGGACTAGCGGGAGCAATGAGCAGTTCTTC

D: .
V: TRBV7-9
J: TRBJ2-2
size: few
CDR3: CASSPNRQGELFF
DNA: TGTGCCAGCAGCCCAAACCGACAGGGGGAGCTGTTTTTT

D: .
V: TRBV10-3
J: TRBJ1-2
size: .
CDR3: CAISESSGNYGYTF
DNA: TGTGCCATCAGTGAGTCGTCGGGGAACTATGGCTACACCTTC

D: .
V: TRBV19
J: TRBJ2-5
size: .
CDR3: CASSTHDQETQYF
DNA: TGTGCCAGCTCAACTCATGACCAAGAGACCCAGTACTTC